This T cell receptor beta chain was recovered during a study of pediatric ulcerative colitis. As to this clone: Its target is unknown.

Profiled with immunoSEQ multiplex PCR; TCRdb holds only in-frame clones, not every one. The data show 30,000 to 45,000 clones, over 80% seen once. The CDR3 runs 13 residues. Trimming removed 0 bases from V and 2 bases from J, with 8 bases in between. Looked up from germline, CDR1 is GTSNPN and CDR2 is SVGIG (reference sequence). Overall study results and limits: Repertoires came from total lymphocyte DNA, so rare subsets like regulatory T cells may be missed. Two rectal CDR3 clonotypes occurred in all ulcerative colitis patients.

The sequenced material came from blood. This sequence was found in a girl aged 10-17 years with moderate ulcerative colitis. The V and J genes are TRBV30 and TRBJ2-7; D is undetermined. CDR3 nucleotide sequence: TGTGCCTGGAGTGTAGGTGGCCCCTACGAGCAGTACTTC. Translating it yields CAWSVGGPYEQYF.